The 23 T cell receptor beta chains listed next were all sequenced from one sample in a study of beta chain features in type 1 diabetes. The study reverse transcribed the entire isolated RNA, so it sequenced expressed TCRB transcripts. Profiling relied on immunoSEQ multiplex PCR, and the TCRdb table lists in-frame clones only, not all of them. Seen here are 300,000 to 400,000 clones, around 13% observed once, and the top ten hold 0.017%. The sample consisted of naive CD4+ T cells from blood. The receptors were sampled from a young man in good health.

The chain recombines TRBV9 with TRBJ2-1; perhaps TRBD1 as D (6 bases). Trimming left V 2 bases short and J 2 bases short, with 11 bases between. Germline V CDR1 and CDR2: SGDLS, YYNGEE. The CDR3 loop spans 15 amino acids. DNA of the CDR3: TGTGCCAGCAGCGTCCTACAGGGCCCCTACAATGAGCAGTTCTTC. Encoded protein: CASSVLQGPYNEQFF.

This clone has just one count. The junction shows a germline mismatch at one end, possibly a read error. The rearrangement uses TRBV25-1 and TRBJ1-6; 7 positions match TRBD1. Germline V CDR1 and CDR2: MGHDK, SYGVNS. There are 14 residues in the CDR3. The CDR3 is CASSAGQYNSPLHF. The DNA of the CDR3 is TGTGCCAGCAGCGCGGGACAGTATAATTCGCCCCTCCACTTT.

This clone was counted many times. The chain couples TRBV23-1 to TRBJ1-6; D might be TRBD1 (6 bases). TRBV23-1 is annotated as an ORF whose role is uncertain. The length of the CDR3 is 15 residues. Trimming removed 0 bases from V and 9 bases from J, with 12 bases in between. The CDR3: CASSQSLGGLSPLHF. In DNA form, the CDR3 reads TGCGCCAGCAGTCAATCGTTGGGGGGGCTTTCACCCCTCCACTTT.

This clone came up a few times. The CDR3 bases are TGTGCCCTACAGGGCGCTAAGTCACGGGCCTATGGCTACACCTTC. Protein sequence: CALQGAKSRAYGYTF. The chain links TRBV28 to TRBJ1-2; a weak D match, TRBD1 (6 bases). Germline V gene lookup returns CDR1 MDHEN and CDR2 SYDVKM. V was trimmed by 11 bases and J by 4 bases, leaving 23 bases between them. The CDR3 spans 15 residues.

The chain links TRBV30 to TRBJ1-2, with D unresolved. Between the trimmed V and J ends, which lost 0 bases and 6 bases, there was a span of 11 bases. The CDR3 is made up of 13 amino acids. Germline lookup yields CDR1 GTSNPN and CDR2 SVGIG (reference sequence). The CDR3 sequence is CAWSVRSGNGYTF. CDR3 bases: TGTGCCTGGAGTGTACGGTCGGGGAATGGCTACACCTTC. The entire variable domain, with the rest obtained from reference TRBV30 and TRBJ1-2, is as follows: SQTIHQWPATLVQPVGSPLSLECTVEGTSNPNLYWYRQAAGRGLQLLFYSVGIGQISSEVPQNLSASRPQDRQFILSSKKLLLSDSGFYLCAWSVRSGNGYTFGSGTRLTVV.

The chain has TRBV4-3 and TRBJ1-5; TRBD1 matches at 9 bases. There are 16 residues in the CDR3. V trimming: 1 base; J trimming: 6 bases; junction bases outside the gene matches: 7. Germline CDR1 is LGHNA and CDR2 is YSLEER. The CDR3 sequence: CASSQVWTGAGQPQHF. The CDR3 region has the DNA TGCGCCAGCAGCCAAGTCTGGACAGGGGCGGGTCAGCCCCAGCATTTT.

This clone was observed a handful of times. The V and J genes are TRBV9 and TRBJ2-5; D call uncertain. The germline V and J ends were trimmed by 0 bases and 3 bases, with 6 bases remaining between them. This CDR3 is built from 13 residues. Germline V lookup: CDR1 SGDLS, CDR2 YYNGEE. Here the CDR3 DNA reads TGTGCCAGCAGCGTAGGGGCAGAAGAGACCCAGTACTTC. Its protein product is CASSVGAEETQYF. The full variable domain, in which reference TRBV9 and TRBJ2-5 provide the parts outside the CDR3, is DSGVTQTPKHLITATGQRVTLRCSPRSGDLSVYWYQQSLDQGLQFLIQYYNGEERAKGNILERFSAQQFPDLHSELNLSSLELGDSALYFCASSVGAEETQYFGPGTRLLVL.

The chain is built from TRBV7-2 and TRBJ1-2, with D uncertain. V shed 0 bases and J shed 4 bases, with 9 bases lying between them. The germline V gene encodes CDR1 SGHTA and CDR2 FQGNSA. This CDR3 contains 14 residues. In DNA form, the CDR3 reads TGTGCCAGCAGCTTAGCCCTGGCGGGCTATGGCTACACCTTC. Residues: CASSLALAGYGYTF. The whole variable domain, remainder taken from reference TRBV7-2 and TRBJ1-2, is GAGVSQSPSNKVTEKGKDVELRCDPISGHTALYWYRQSLGQGLEFLIYFQGNSAPDKSGLPSDRFSAERTGGSVSTLTIQRTQQEDSAVYLCASSLALAGYGYTFGSGTRLTVV.

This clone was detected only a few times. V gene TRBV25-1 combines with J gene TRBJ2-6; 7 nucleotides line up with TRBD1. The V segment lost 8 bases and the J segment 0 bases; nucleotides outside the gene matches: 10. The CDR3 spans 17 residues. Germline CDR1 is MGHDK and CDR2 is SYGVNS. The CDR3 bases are TGTGCCAGCGGGGAACCGGGACAGCTCTCTGGGGCCAACGTCCTGACTTTC. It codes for CASGEPGQLSGANVLTF.

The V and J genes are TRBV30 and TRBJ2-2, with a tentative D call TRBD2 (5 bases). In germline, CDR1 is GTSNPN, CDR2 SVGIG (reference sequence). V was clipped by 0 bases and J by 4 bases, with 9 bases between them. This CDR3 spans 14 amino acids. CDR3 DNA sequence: TGTGCCTGGAGTGTAACCGCGGGCACCGGGGAGCTGTTTTTT. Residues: CAWSVTAGTGELFF. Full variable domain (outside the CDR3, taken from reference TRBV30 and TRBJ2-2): SQTIHQWPATLVQPVGSPLSLECTVEGTSNPNLYWYRQAAGRGLQLLFYSVGIGQISSEVPQNLSASRPQDRQFILSSKKLLLSDSGFYLCAWSVTAGTGELFFGEGSRLTVL.

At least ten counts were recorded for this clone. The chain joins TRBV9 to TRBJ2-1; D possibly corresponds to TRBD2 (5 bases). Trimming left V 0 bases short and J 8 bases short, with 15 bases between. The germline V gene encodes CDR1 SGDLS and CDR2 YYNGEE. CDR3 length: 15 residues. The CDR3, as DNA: TGTGCCAGCAGCGTAGATAGCGCTATGCGCCATGAGCAGTTCTTC. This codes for CASSVDSAMRHEQFF.

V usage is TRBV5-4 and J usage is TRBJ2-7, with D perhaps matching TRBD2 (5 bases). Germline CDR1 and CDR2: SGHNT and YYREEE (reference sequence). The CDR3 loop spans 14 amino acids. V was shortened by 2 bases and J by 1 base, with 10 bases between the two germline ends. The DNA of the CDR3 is TGTGCCAGCAGCTTCACCCGGGAATCCTACGAGCAGTACTTC. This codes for CASSFTRESYEQYF.

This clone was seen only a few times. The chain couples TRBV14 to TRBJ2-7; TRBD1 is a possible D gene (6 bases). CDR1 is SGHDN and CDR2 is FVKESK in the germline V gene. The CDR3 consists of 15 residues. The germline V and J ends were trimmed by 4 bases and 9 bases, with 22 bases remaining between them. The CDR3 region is CASSLLWTVSVMQYF. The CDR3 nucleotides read TGTGCCAGCAGCCTCCTCTGGACAGTTTCAGTGATGCAGTACTTC.

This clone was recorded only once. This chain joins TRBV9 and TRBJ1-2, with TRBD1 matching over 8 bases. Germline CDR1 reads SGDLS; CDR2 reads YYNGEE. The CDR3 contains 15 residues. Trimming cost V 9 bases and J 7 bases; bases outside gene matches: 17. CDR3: CAIPTGDRQPGGYTF. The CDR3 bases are TGTGCCATACCCACCGGGGACAGGCAACCGGGTGGCTACACCTTC.

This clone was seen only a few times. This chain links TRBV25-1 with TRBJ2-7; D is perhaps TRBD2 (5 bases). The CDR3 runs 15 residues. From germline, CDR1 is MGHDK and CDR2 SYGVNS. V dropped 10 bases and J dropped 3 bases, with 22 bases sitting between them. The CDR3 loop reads CANNEAGARFYEQYF. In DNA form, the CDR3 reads TGTGCCAACAACGAGGCGGGCGCAAGATTCTACGAGCAGTACTTC.

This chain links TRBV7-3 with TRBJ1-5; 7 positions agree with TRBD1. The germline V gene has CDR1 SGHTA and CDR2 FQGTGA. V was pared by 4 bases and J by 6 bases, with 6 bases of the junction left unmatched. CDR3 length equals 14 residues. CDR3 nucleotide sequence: TGTGCCAGCAGCTCGGCAGGGGGTGCTCAGCCCCAGCATTTT. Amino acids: CASSSAGGAQPQHF.

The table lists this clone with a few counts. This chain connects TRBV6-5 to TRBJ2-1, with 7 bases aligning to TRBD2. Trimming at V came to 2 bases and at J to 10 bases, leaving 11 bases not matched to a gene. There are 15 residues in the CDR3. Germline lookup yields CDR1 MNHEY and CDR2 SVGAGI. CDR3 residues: CASSYGGGRQDEQFF. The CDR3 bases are TGTGCCAGCAGTTACGGGGGGGGGAGGCAGGACGAGCAGTTCTTC.

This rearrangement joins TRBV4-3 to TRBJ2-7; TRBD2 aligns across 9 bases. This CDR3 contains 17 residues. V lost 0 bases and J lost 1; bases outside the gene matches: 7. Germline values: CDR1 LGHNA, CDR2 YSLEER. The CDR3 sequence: CASSQDRAGGISYEQYF. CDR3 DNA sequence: TGCGCCAGCAGCCAAGATCGGGCGGGAGGGATATCCTACGAGCAGTACTTC.

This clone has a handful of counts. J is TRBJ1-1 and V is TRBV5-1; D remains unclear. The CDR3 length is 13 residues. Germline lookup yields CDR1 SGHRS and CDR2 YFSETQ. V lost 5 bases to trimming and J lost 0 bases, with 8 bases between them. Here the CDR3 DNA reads TGCGCCAGCAGTAACAGATTGAACACTGAAGCTTTCTTT. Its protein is CASSNRLNTEAFF.

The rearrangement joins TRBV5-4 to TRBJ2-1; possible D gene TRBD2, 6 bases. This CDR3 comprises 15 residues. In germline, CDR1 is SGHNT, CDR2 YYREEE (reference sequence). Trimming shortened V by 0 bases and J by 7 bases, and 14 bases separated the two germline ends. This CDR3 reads CASSLGTNLGNEQFF. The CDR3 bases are TGTGCCAGCAGCTTGGGGACTAACCTGGGGAATGAGCAGTTCTTC.

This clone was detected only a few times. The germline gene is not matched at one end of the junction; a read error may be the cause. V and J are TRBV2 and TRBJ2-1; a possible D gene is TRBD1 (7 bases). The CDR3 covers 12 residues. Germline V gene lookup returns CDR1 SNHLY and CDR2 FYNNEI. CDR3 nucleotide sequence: TGTGCCAGCAGCAATGGAGGGACAGCCCCGATCTTC. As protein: CASSNGGTAPIF.

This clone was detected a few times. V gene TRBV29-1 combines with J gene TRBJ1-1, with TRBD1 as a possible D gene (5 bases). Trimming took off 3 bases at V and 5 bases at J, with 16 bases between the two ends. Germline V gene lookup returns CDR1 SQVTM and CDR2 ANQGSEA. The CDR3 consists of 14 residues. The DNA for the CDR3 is TGCAGCGTTGACAAGGGGAATGGAGCAACTGAAGCTTTCTTT. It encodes CSVDKGNGATEAFF.

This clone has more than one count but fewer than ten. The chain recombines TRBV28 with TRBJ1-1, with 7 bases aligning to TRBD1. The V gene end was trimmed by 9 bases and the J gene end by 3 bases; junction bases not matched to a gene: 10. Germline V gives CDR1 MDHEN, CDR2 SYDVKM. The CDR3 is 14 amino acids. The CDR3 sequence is CASIIDRAYTEAFF. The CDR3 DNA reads TGTGCCAGTATTATCGACAGGGCTTACACTGAAGCTTTCTTT.